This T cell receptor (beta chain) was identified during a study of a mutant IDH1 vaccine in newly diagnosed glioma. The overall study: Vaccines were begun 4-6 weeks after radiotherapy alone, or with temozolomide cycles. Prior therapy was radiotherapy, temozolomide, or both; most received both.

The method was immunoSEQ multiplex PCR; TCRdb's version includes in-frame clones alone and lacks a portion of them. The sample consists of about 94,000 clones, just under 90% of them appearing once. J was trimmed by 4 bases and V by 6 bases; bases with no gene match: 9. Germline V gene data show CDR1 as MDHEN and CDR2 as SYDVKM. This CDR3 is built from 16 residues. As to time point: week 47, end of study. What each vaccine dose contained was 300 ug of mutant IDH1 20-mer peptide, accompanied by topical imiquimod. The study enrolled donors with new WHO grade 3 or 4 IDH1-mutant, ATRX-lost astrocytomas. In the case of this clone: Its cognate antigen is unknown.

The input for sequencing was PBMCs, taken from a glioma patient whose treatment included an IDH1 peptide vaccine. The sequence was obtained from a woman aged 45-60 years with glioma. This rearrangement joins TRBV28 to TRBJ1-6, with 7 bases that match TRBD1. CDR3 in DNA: TGTGCCAGCAGGGGATCAACAGGGGAGTATAATTCACCCCTCCACTTT. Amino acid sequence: CASRGSTGEYNSPLHF.